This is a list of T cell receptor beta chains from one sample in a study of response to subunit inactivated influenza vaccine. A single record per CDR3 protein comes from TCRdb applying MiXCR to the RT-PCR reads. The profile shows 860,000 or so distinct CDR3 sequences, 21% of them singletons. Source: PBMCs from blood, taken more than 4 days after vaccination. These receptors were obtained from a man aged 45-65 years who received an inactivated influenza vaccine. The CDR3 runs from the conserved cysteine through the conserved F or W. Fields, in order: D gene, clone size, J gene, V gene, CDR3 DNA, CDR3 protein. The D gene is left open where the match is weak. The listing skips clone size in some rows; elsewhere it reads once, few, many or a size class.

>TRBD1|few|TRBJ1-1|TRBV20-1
TGCAGTGCTAGAGATCCGCCGGACAGGGAAGCTTTCTTT
CSARDPPDREAFF
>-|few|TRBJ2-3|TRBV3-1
TGTGCCAGCAGCCAACCTCGGGGTACGCAGTATTTT
CASSQPRGTQYF
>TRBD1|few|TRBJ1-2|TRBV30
TGTGCCTGGCACCGGGACAGGGTGTTGTCGGGGGGCTACACCTTC
CAWHRDRVLSGGYTF
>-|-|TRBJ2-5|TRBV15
TGTGCCACCAGCAGAGACACCCTAGATTCGGAGACCCAGTACTTC
CATSRDTLDSETQYF
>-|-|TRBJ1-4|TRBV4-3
TGCGCCAGCAGCCCAGGGACTGCTTCGAGAAAACTGTTTTTT
CASSPGTASRKLFF
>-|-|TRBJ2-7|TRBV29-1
TGCAGCGTTGCGGGCGATTCAGGCCGACGTTACGAGCAGTACTTC
CSVAGDSGRRYEQYF
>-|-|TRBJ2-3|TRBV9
TGTGCCAGCAGGGGGGGTAGGGGGTTGTGGACAGATACGCAGTATTTT
CASRGGRGLWTDTQYF
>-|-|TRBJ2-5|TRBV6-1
TGTGCCAGCAGTGACCTCGGGGCACTCCAAGAGACCCAGTACTTC
CASSDLGALQETQYF
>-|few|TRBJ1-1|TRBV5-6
TGTGCCAGCACCTCCGTGGACACTGAAGCTTTCTTT
CASTSVDTEAFF
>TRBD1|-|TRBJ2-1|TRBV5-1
TGCGCCAGCAGCTTGGAAGGGACAGTAAAATACAATGAGCAGTTCTTC
CASSLEGTVKYNEQFF
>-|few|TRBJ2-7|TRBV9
TGTGCCAGCAGCGCCTCGGGACACCACTACGAGCAGTACTTC
CASSASGHHYEQYF